In its sample, the clone carrying this T cell receptor beta chain was seen once. This entry is derived from a study of blood T cell repertoires in COVID-19. The CDR3 contains 14 residues. CDR1 is SGHDN, CDR2 FVKESK, per germline. Trimming removed 5 bases from V and 11 bases from J; junction bases left unmatched: 7. Assay: immunoSEQ multiplex PCR; the TCRdb copy retains only in-frame clones and omits some. Found here are around 67,000 clones, almost 85% of them singletons; the top ten hold about 35%. The clonotype was recovered from a man aged 65 to 85 with acute or convalescent COVID-19. The chain is built from TRBV14 and TRBJ1-4, with 11 bases lining up with TRBD1. Material: peripheral blood. The CDR3 reads CASSWTGGEVKLFF. The CDR3 nucleotides read TGTGCCAGCAGCTGGACAGGGGGCGAAGTGAAACTGTTTTTT.